This paragraph covers one T cell receptor beta chain sequence. The sample originates from a study of blood T cell repertoires in COVID-19. Study background: The United States, Italy and Spain were the sources of the acute and convalescent COVID-19 samples. The cDNA or gDNA used as material had been derived from T cells, B-cell-depleted T cells, or PBMCs.

In the source study's methods: Nucleated cell number was recorded as an estimate derived from reference gene primer amplification. Measured with immunoSEQ multiplex PCR; TCRdb has only the in-frame clones, and not every one. V and J calls plus clone size are reproduced from that table; the DNA served to infer D and trimming. This table has around 76,000 clones, roughly 85% appearing once. V shed 1 base and J 2 bases; nucleotides not matched to a gene: 15. CDR3 length equals 22 residues. From germline, CDR1 is MRHNA and CDR2 SNTAGT. The sequence was obtained from a man older than 75 with acute or convalescent COVID-19. Material: peripheral blood. This sequence joins TRBV6-4 and TRBJ2-4, with 15 bases that match TRBD2. CDR3: CASSDLTPGLAGGRGSKNIQYF. The CDR3 coding sequence is TGTGCCAGCAGTGACTTGACACCGGGACTAGCGGGGGGTCGGGGATCCAAAAACATTCAGTACTTC.